Each of the 16 T cell receptor beta chains below was sequenced from the same sample in a study of PD-1 blockade in classical Hodgkin lymphoma. Profiling relied on immunoSEQ multiplex PCR, and the TCRdb table lists in-frame clones only, not all of them. This repertoire shows 55,000 to 60,000 clones, approximately 90% found once; its top ten account for about 9.4%. There was relapse after autologous stem cell transplantation in every patient, and there was variation in brentuximab vedotin exposure. Source: peripheral blood mononuclear cells (PBMCs), taken before the second cycle of nivolumab. These receptors all come from a human donor with classical Hodgkin lymphoma.

The CDR3 is CASSDNGEAGRRGGNQPQHF. The CDR3 region has the DNA TGTGCCAGCAGTGACAATGGAGAGGCAGGGAGGAGAGGAGGCAATCAGCCCCAGCATTTT. The rearrangement joins TRBV2 to TRBJ1-5; tentatively, D is TRBD1 (5 bases). Germline assignment: CDR1 SNHLY and CDR2 FYNNEI. V dropped 3 bases and J dropped 2 bases, with 26 bases sitting between them. The CDR3 consists of 20 residues.

This clone has only a few counts. J is TRBJ2-7 and V is TRBV4-1; 7 nucleotides line up with TRBD2. After removal of 0 bases from V and 7 bases from J, the junction contained 3 bases not matched to a gene. CDR3 length: 13 amino acids. Germline CDR1 is MGHRA and CDR2 is YSYEKL. The CDR3 DNA reads as TGCGCCAGCAGCCAAGAGGGAGGGGTAGAGCAGTACTTC. Its protein product is CASSQEGGVEQYF.

This chain's CDR3 is CASRSATGANVLTF. DNA for the CDR3: TGTGCCAGCAGGTCCGCTACTGGGGCCAACGTCCTGACTTTC. The J gene is TRBJ2-6, the V gene TRBV2; D ambiguous. CDR1 and CDR2 (germline): SNHLY, FYNNEI. This CDR3 is 14 amino acids long. Deletions cut 6 bases from V and 2 bases from J, with 8 bases between. Variable domain in full (rest from reference TRBV2 and TRBJ2-6): EPEVTQTPSHQVTQMGQEVILRCVPISNHLYFYWYRQILGQKVEFLVSFYNNEISEKSEIFDDQFSVERPDGSNFTLKIRSTKLEDSAMYFCASRSATGANVLTFGAGSRLTVL.

The V gene is TRBV12-5, the J gene TRBJ2-1; TRBD2 is a possible D gene (6 bases). The V and J ends lost 0 bases and 2 bases respectively, with 17 bases between them. The CDR3 contains 18 residues. The germline CDR1 and CDR2 sequences are LGHNT and FRNRAP. Here the CDR3 reads CASGLVNPPGVAYNEQFF. CDR3 DNA sequence: TGTGCTAGTGGTTTGGTAAATCCCCCGGGGGTCGCCTACAATGAGCAGTTCTTC.

The chain couples TRBV27 to TRBJ2-3; D remains ambiguous. The CDR3 totals 17 residues. V lost 10 bases, J lost 2 bases, and 25 bases lay in between. Germline-derived CDR1 and CDR2 are MNHEY and SMNVEV (reference sequence). CDR3 nucleotide sequence: TGTGCCACCACTCCTTATTACGGCGGAGCCGTCACAGATACGCAGTATTTT. Its translation: CATTPYYGGAVTDTQYF.

The rearrangement links TRBV28 to TRBJ2-2; no definite D call. Germline values: CDR1 MDHEN, CDR2 SYDVKM. There are 12 residues in the CDR3. V was trimmed by 2 bases and J by 6 bases, leaving 4 bases between them. CDR3 sequence: CASSLDPGELFF. The CDR3 DNA sequence: TGTGCCAGCAGTTTAGATCCCGGGGAGCTGTTTTTT.

This chain connects TRBV7-9 to TRBJ1-1; 10 nucleotides line up with TRBD1. Germline V gene sequence: CDR1 SEHNR, CDR2 FQNEAQ (reference sequence). CDR3 size: 14 residues. V trimming: 4 bases; J trimming: 4 bases; junction bases outside the gene matches: 3. The CDR3 coding sequence is TGTGCCAGCAGCTCCCGGACAGGGGGCACTGAAGCTTTCTTT. Translation: CASSSRTGGTEAFF.

V gene TRBV9 combines with J gene TRBJ2-1, with 8 nucleotides matching TRBD1. Germline loops: CDR1 SGDLS, CDR2 YYNGEE. Trimming at V came to 3 bases and at J to 3 bases, leaving 5 bases not matched to a gene. The CDR3 is 15 residues long. CDR3 sequence: CASSDDDRGYNEQFF. CDR3 nucleotide sequence: TGTGCCAGCAGCGACGACGACAGGGGCTACAATGAGCAGTTCTTC.

This rearrangement joins TRBV7-9 to TRBJ2-7, with D possibly TRBD2 on 5 matching bases. Germline V CDR1 and CDR2: SEHNR, FQNEAQ (reference sequence). This CDR3 contains 14 residues. V was clipped by 5 bases and J by 2 bases, with 13 bases between them. The CDR3 region has the DNA TGTGCCAGCAGCGGGCGGGCTTCTCCCTACGAGCAGTACTTC. Protein sequence: CASSGRASPYEQYF.

The gene calls are TRBV12-5 and TRBJ2-2; a possible D gene is TRBD2 (6 bases). CDR1 LGHNT and CDR2 FRNRAP come from the germline V gene. The CDR3 is 15 amino acids. V lost 6 bases and J 4 bases, leaving 15 bases between the germline ends. DNA of the CDR3: TGTGCTAGTGGATTAGGAGGGCCAGGCACCGGGGAGCTGTTTTTT. It yields the protein CASGLGGPGTGELFF.

This rearrangement joins TRBV27 to TRBJ2-3, with 7 bases aligning to TRBD1. The CDR3 extends over 16 amino acids. Germline CDR1 MNHEY, CDR2 SMNVEV (reference sequence). V shed 5 bases, J shed 0 bases, and the junction held 8 bases outside the gene matches. CDR3 DNA sequence: TGTGCCAGCAGTGCTCGGGACAGTCTTAGCACAGATACGCAGTATTTT. It yields the protein CASSARDSLSTDTQYF.

About this clone: Compared with germline, one end of the junction differs, possibly owing to a read error. J is TRBJ1-2 and V is TRBV10-3; D gene ambiguous. The CDR3 consists of 10 residues. Germline values: CDR1 ENHRY, CDR2 SYGVKD. The CDR3 DNA is TGTGCCATCAGTGAACGCTTTTGGGTCTTC. It encodes CAISERFWVF.

The V call is TRBV9, the J call TRBJ1-3; no definite D call. Per germline, CDR1 SGDLS and CDR2 YYNGEE. This CDR3 has 14 residues. Trimming removed 0 bases at V and 3 bases at J, with 7 bases between. The DNA of the CDR3 is TGTGCCAGCAGCGTAGTTCATGATGGAAACACCATATATTTT. Its translation: CASSVVHDGNTIYF. Full variable domain (remainder filled in from reference TRBV9 and TRBJ1-3): DSGVTQTPKHLITATGQRVTLRCSPRSGDLSVYWYQQSLDQGLQFLIQYYNGEERAKGNILERFSAQQFPDLHSELNLSSLELGDSALYFCASSVVHDGNTIYFGEGSWLTVV.

This clone has only a few counts. The chain links TRBV11-2 to TRBJ2-7; unclear D gene. Germline-derived CDR1 and CDR2 are SGHAT and FQNNGV. CDR3 length: 14 residues. Trimming removed 1 base from V and 2 bases from J, with 9 bases in between. CDR3 region: CASSLGREPYEQYF. CDR3 bases: TGTGCCAGCAGCTTAGGAAGGGAACCCTACGAGCAGTACTTC.

This sequence joins TRBV2 and TRBJ1-4, with no clear D. This CDR3 contains 15 residues. Germline loops: CDR1 SNHLY, CDR2 FYNNEI. V was trimmed by 2 bases and J by 8 bases, leaving 15 bases between them. The CDR3 sequence: CASSELESWNEKLFF. The CDR3 nucleotides are TGTGCCAGCAGTGAATTGGAATCCTGGAACGAAAAACTGTTTTTT.

This clone was recorded once. The chain employs TRBV7-2 and TRBJ2-5; D uncertain. The CDR3 consists of 14 residues. V was pared by 7 bases and J by 2 bases, with 14 bases between. CDR1 is SGHTA and CDR2 is FQGNSA in the germline V gene. Here the CDR3 DNA reads TGTGCCAGCACCAAAGCACTGGGGCAAGAGACCCAGTACTTC. Translating gives CASTKALGQETQYF.